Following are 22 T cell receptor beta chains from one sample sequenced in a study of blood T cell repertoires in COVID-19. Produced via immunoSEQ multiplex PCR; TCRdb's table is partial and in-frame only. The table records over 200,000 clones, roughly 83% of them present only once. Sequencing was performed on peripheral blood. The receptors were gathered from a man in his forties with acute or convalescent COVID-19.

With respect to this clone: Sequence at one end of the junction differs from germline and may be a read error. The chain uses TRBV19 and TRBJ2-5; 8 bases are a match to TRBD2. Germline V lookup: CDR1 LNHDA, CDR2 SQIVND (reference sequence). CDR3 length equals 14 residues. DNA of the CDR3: TGTGCCAGTAGCATAGCGGGGAAACAAGAGACCCAGTACTTC. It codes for CASSIAGKQETQYF.

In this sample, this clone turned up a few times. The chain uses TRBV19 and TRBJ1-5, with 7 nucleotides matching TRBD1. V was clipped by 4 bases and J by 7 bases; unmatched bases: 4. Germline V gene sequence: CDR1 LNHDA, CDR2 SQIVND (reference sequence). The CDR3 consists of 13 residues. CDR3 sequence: CASSKTGRQPQHF. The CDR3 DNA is TGTGCCAGTAGTAAGACAGGGCGCCAGCCCCAGCATTTT.

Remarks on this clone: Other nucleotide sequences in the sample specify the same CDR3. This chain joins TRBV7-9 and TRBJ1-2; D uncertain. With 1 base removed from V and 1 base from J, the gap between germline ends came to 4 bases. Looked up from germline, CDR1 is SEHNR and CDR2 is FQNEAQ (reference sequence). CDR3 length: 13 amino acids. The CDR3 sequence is CASSLDGNYGYTF. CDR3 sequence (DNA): TGTGCCAGCAGCTTAGACGGTAACTATGGCTACACCTTC.

CDR3 in DNA: TGTGCCAGTAGTGCGGAGGGGTGGGGCTATGGCTACACCTTC. It specifies CASSAEGWGYGYTF. This chain connects TRBV19 to TRBJ1-2; D might be TRBD1 (5 bases). The CDR3 spans 14 residues. V was cut by 5 bases and J by 4 bases, with 14 bases left in between. The germline V gene has CDR1 LNHDA and CDR2 SQIVND (reference sequence).

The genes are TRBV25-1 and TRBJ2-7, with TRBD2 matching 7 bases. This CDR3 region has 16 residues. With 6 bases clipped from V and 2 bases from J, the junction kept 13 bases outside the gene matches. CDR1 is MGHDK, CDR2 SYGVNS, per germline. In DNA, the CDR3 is TGTGCCAGCAGCGAAAGGAGGGCTAGCGGAGCCTACGAGCAGTACTTC. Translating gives CASSERRASGAYEQYF.

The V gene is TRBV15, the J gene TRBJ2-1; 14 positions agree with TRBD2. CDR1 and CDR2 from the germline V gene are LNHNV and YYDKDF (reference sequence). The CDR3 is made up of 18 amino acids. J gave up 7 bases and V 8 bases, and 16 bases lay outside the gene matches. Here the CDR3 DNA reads TGTGCCACCCGAAGACAGGGATCGACTAGCGGGGGGGTGAATGAGCAGTTCTTC. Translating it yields CATRRQGSTSGGVNEQFF.

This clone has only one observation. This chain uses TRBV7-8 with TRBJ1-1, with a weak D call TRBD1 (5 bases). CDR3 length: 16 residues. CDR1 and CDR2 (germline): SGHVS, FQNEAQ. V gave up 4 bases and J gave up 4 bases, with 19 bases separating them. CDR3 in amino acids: CASSSQGSQVATEAFF. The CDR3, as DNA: TGTGCCAGCAGCTCTCAGGGTTCTCAGGTGGCCACTGAAGCTTTCTTT.

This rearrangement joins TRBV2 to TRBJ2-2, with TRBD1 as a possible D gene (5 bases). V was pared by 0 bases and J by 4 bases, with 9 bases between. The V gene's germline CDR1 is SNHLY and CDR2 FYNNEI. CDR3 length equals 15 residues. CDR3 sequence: CASSEALQGTGELFF. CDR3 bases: TGTGCCAGCAGTGAAGCGCTTCAGGGCACCGGGGAGCTGTTTTTT.

CDR3 sequence (DNA): TGCGCCAGCAGCCAAGATCACGGCTACGAGCAGTACTTC. Translation: CASSQDHGYEQYF. The rearrangement uses TRBV4-1 and TRBJ2-7; no reliable D call. The CDR3 length is 13 residues. Germline CDR1 and CDR2: MGHRA and YSYEKL. V was shortened by 0 bases and J by 3 bases, with 6 bases between the two germline ends.

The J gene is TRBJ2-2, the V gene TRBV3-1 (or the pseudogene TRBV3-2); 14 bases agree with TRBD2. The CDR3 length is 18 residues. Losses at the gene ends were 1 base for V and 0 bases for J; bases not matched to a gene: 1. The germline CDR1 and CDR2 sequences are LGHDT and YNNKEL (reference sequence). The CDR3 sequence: CASSQGLAGGANTGELFF. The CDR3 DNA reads TGTGCCAGCAGCCAAGGACTAGCGGGAGGGGCGAACACCGGGGAGCTGTTTTTT.

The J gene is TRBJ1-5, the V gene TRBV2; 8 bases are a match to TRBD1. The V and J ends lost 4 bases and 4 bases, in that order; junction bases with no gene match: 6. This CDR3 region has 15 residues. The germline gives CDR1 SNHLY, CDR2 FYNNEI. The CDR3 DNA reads TGTGCCAGCAGTGCTCAGGGGGCACGAAATCAGCCCCAGCATTTT. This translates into CASSAQGARNQPQHF.

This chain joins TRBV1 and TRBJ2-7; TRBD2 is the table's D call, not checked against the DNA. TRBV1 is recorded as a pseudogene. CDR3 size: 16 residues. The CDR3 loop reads CTSSQVRTSRLYEQYF. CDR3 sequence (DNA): TGCACCAGCAGCCAAGTTAGGACTAGCCGGTTATACGAGCAGTACTTC.

CDR3 coding DNA: TGTGCCAGTAACCTAAGGAACACCGGGGAGCTGTTTTTT. Translating gives CASNLRNTGELFF. The chain uses TRBV19 and TRBJ2-2; D is unclear. The CDR3 covers 13 residues. The V end lost 7 bases, the J end lost 1 base, and 7 bases lay between the germline ends. CDR1 and CDR2 from the germline V gene are LNHDA and SQIVND (reference sequence).

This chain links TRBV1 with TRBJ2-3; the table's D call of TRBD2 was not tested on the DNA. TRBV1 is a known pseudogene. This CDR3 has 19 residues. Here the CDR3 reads CTSSQLGTSGMELADTQYF. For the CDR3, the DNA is TGCACCAGCAGCCAACTCGGGACTAGCGGGATGGAGTTGGCAGATACGCAGTATTTT.

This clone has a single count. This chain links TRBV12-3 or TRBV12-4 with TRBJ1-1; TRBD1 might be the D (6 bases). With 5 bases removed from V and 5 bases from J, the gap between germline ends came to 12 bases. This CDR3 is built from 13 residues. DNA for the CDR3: TGTGCCAGCAGTGACCAGGGGCGGACTGAAGCTTTCTTT. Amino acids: CASSDQGRTEAFF.

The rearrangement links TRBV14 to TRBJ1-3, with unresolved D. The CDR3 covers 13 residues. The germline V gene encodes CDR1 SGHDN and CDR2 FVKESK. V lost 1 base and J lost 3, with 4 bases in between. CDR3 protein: CASSQAHGNTIYF. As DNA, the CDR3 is TGTGCCAGCAGCCAAGCCCATGGAAACACCATATATTTT.

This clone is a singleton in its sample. The chain's CDR3 is CASSQDVAAPYNEQFF. CDR3 sequence (DNA): TGTGCCAGCAGCCAAGACGTAGCAGCCCCCTACAATGAGCAGTTCTTC. This chain uses TRBV4-2 with TRBJ2-1; no clear D. The CDR3 contains 16 residues. Germline assignment: CDR1 LGHNA and CDR2 YNFKEQ. V lost 0 bases, J lost 2 bases, and 11 bases lay in between.

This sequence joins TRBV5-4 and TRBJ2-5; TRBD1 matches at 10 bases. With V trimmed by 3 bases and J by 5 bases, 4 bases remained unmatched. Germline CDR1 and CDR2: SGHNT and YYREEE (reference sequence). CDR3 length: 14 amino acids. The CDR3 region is CASSSGQGFETQYF. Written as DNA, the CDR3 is TGTGCCAGCAGCTCGGGACAGGGGTTTGAGACCCAGTACTTC.

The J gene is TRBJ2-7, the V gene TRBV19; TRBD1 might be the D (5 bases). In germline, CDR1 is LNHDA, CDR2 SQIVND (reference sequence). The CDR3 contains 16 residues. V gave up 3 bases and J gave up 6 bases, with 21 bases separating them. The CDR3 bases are TGTGCCAGTAGTATTAGATGGCAGGGCCCTCCACCCGAGCAGTACTTC. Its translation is CASSIRWQGPPPEQYF. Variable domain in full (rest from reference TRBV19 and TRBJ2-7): DGGITQSPKYLFRKEGQNVTLSCEQNLNHDAMYWYRQDPGQGLRLIYYSQIVNDFQKGDIAEGYSVSREKKESFPLTVTSAQKNPTAFYLCASSIRWQGPPPEQYFGPGTRLTVT.

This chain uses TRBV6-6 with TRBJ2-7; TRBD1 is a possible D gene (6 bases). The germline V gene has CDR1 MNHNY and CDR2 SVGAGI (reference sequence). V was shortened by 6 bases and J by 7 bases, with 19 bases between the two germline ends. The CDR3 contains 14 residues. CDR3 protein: CASRTGQGPEEQYF. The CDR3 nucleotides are TGTGCCAGCAGAACGGGGCAGGGGCCCGAGGAGCAGTACTTC.

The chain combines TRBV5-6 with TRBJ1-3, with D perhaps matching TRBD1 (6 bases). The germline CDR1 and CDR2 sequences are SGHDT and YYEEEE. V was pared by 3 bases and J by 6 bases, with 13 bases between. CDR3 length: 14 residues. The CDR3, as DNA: TGTGCCAGCAGCTCCCGGACAGCATTAAACACCATATATTTT. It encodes CASSSRTALNTIYF.

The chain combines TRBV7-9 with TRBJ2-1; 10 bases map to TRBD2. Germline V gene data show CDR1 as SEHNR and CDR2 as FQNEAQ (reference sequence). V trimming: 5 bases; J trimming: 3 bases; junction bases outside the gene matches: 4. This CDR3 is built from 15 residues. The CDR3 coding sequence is TGTGCCAGCAGCGCGACTAGCGGGTACTACAATGAGCAGTTCTTC. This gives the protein CASSATSGYYNEQFF. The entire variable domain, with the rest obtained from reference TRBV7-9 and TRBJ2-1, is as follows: DTGVSQNPRHKITKRGQNVTFRCDPISEHNRLYWYRQTLGQGPEFLTYFQNEAQLEKSRLLSDRFSAERPKGSFSTLEIQRTEQGDSAMYLCASSATSGYYNEQFFGPGTRLTVL.